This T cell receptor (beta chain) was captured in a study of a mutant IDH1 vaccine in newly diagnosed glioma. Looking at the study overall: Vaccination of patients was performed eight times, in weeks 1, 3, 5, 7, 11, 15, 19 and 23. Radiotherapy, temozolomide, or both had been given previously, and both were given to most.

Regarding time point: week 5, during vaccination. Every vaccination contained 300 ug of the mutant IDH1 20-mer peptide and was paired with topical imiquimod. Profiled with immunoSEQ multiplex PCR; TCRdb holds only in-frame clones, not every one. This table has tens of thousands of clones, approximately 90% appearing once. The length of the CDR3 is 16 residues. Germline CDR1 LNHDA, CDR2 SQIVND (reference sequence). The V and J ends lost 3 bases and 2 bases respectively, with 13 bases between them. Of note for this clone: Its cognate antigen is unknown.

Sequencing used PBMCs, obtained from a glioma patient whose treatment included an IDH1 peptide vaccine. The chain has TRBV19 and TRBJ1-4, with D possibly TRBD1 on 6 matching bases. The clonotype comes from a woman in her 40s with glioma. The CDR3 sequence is CASSMGGRGTNEKLFF. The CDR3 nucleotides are TGTGCCAGTAGTATGGGGGGGCGAGGCACTAATGAAAAACTGTTTTTT.